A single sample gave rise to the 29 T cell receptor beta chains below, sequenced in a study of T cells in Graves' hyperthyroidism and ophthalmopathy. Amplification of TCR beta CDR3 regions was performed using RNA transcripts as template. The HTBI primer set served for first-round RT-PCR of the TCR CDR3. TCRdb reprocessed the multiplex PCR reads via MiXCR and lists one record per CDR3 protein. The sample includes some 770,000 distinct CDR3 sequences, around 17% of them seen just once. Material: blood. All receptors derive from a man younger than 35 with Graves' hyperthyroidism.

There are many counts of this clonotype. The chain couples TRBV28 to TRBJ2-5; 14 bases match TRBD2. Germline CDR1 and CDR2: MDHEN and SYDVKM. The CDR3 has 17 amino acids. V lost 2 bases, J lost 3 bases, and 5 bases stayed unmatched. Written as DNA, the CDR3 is TGTGCCAGCAGTTTACCCCGGGGACTAGCGGGAGAAGAGACCCAGTACTTC. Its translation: CASSLPRGLAGEETQYF.

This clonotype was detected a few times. The CDR3 region has the DNA TGCGCCAGCAGCCAAGACGGGACAACCTACAATGAGCAGTTCTTC. Translated, it gives CASSQDGTTYNEQFF. The chain carries TRBV4-1 and TRBJ2-1; D perhaps matches TRBD1 (6 bases). V lost 0 bases and J 2 bases, leaving 8 bases between the germline ends. Germline CDR1 and CDR2: MGHRA and YSYEKL. The CDR3 covers 15 residues.

The CDR3: CASSPTAGALEKLFF. The DNA for the CDR3 is TGTGCCAGCTCACCGACGGCGGGTGCCCTCGAGAAACTGTTTTTT. The chain recombines TRBV18 with TRBJ1-4; no clear D gene. Looked up from germline, CDR1 is KGHSH and CDR2 is LQKENI. Trimming took 3 bases from V and 11 from J, leaving 19 bases between them. The CDR3 contains 15 residues.

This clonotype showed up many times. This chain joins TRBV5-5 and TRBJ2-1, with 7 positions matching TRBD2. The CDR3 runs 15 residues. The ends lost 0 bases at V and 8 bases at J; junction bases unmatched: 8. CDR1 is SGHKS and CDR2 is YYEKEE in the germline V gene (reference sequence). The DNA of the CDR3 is TGTGCCAGCAGCTTGGGAGGCGGGAGAAGGGATGAGCAGTTCTTC. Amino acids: CASSLGGGRRDEQFF.

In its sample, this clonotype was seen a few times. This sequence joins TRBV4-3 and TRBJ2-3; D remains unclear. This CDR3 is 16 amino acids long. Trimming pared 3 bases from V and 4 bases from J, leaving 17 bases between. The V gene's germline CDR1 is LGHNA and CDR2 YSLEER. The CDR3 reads CASSHNTLVRSDTQYF. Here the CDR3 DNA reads TGCGCCAGCAGCCATAACACGTTGGTCCGGTCAGATACGCAGTATTTT.

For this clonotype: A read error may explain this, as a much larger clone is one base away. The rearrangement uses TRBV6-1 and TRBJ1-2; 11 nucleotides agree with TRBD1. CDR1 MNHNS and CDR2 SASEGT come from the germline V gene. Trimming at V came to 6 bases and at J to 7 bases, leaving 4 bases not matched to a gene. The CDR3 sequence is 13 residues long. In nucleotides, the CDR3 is TGTGCCAGCAGCGCCGGGACAGGGGGTGGCTACACCTTC. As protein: CASSAGTGGGYTF.

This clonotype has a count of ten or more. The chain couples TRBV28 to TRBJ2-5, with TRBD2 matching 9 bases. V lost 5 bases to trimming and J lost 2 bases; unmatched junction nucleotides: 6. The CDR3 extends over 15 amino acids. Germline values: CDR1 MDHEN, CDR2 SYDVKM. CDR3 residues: CASSGAGGEQETQYF. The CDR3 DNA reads TGTGCCAGCAGTGGTGCGGGAGGGGAACAAGAGACCCAGTACTTC.

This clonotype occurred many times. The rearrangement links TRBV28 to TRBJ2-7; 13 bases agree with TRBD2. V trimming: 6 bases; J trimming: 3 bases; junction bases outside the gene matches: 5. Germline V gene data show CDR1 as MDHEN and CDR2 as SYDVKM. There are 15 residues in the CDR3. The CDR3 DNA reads TGTGCCAGCAGGGCGGGACTAGCGGGAATCTACGAGCAGTACTTC. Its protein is CASRAGLAGIYEQYF. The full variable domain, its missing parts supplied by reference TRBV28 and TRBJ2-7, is DVKVTQSSRYLVKRTGEKVFLECVQDMDHENMFWYRQDPGLGLRLIYFSYDVKMKEKGDIPEGYSVSREKKERFSLILESASTNQTSMYLCASRAGLAGIYEQYFGPGTRLTVT.

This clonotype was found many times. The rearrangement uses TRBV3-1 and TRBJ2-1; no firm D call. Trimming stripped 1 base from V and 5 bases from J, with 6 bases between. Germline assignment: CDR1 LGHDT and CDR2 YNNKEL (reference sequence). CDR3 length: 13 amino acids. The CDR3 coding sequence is TGTGCCAGCAGCCAAGGGAGCCACAATGAGCAGTTCTTC. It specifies CASSQGSHNEQFF.

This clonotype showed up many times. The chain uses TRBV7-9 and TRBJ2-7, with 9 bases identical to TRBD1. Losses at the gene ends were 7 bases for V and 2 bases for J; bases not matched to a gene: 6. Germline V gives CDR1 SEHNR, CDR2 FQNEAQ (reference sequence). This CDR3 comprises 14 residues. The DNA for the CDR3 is TGTGCCAGCACCTACGGGACAGGGCCCTACGAGCAGTACTTC. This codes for CASTYGTGPYEQYF.

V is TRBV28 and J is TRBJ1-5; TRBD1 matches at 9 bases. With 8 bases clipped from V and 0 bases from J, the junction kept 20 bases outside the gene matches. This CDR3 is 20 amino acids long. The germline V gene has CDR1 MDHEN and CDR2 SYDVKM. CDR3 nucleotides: TGTGCCAGCGGGCGGAACCGGGACAGGGATGGACGGTATAGCAATCAGCCCCAGCATTTT. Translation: CASGRNRDRDGRYSNQPQHF.

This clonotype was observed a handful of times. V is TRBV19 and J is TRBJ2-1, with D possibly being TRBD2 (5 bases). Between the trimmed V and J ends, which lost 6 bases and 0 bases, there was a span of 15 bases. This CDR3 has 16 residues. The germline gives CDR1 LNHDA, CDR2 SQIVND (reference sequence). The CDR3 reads CASRDSRESSYNEQFF. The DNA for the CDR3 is TGTGCCAGTAGGGACTCCCGTGAAAGCTCCTACAATGAGCAGTTCTTC.

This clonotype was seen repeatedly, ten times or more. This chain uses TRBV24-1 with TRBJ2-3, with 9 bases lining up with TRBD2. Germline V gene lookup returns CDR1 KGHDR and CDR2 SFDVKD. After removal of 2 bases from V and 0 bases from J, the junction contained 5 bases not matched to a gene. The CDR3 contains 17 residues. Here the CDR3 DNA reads TGTGCCACCAGTGATTCCTCCCTAGCGGGAAGCACAGATACGCAGTATTTT. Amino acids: CATSDSSLAGSTDTQYF.

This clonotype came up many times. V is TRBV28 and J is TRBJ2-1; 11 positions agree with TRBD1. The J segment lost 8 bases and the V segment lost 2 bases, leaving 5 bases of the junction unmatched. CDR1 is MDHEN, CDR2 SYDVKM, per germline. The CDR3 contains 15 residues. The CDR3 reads CASSLKGQGVDEQFF. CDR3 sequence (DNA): TGTGCCAGCAGTTTAAAGGGACAGGGGGTCGATGAGCAGTTCTTC.

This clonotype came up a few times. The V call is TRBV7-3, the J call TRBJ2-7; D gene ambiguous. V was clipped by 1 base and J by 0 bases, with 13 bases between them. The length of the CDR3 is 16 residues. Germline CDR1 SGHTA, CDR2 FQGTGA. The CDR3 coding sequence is TGTGCCAGCAGCTTAAAACCGGCGCTGAGCTCCTACGAGCAGTACTTC. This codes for CASSLKPALSSYEQYF.

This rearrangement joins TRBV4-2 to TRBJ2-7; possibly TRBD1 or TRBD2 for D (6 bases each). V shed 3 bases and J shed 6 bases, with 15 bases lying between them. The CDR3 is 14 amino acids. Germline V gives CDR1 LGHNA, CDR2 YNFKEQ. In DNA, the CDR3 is TGTGCCAGCAGCCAGGCCGGGGGCGGAGGCGAGCAGTACTTC. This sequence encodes CASSQAGGGGEQYF.

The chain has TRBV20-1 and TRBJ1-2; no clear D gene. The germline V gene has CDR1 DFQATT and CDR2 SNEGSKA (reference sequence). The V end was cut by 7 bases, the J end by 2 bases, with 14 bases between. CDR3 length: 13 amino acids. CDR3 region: CSVSPQENYGYTF. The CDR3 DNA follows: TGCAGTGTCAGCCCCCAGGAGAACTATGGCTACACCTTC.

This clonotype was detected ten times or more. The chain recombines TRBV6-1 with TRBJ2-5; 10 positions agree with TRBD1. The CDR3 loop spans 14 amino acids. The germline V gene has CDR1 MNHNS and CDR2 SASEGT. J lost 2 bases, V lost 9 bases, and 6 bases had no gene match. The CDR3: CARGGTGAQETQYF. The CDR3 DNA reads TGTGCCAGGGGCGGGACAGGGGCGCAAGAGACCCAGTACTTC.

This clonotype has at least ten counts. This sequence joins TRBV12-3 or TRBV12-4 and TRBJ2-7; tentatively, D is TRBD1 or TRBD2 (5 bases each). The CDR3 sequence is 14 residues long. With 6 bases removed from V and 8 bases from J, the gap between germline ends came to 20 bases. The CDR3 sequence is CASRQSGAPLKQYF. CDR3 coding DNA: TGTGCCAGCAGACAATCCGGGGCCCCTTTAAAGCAGTACTTC.

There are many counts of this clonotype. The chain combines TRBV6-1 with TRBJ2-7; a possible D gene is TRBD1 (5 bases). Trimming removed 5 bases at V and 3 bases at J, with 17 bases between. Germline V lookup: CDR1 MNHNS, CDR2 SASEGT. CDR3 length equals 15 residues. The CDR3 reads CASSKTDSLGYEQYF. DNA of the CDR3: TGTGCCAGCAGTAAAACTGACAGCCTCGGCTACGAGCAGTACTTC.

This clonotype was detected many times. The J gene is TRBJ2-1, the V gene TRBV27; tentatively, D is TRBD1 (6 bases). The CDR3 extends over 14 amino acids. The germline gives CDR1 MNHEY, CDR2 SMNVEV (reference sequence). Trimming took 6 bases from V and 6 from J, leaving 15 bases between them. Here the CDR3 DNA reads TGTGCCAGCAGCCTACAGGGAATGGTCAATGAGCAGTTCTTC. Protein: CASSLQGMVNEQFF.

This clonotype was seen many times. This CDR3 reads CSVSSIAGGRLDTQYF. The CDR3 nucleotides are TGCAGCGTCTCCAGCATAGCGGGAGGGAGATTAGATACGCAGTATTTT. The chain employs TRBV29-1 and TRBJ2-3, with TRBD2 identical over 11 bases. Trimming at V came to 6 bases and at J to 5 bases, leaving 13 bases not matched to a gene. This CDR3 region has 16 residues. Germline V gives CDR1 SQVTM, CDR2 ANQGSEA.

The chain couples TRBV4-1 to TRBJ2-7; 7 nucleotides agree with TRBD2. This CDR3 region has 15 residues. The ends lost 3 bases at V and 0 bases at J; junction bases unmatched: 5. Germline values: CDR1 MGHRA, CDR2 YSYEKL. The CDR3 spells CASSHTGTISYEQYF. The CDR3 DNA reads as TGCGCCAGCAGCCATACCGGGACTATCTCCTACGAGCAGTACTTC.

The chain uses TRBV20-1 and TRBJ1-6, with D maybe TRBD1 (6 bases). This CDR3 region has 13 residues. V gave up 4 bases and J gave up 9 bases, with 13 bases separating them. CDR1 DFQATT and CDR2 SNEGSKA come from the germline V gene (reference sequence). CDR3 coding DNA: TGCAGTGCTACCCTTGACAGGTTTTCACCCCTCCACTTT. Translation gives CSATLDRFSPLHF.

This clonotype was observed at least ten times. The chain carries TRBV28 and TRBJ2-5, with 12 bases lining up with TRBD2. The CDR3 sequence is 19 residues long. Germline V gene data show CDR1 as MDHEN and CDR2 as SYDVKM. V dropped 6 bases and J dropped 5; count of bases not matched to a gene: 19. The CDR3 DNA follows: TGTGCCAGCAGCCCGTTGGCGGGTACTAGCGGGAGGCCCCGGGAGACCCAGTACTTC. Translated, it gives CASSPLAGTSGRPRETQYF. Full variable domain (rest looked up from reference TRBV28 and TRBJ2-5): DVKVTQSSRYLVKRTGEKVFLECVQDMDHENMFWYRQDPGLGLRLIYFSYDVKMKEKGDIPEGYSVSREKKERFSLILESASTNQTSMYLCASSPLAGTSGRPRETQYFGPGTRLLVL.

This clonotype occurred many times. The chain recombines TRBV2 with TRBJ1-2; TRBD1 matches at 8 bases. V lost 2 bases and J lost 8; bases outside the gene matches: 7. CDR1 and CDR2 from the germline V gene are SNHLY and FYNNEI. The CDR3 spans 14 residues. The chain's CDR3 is CASSESQGARGYTF. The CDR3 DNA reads TGTGCCAGCAGTGAATCCCAGGGGGCGCGGGGCTACACCTTC.

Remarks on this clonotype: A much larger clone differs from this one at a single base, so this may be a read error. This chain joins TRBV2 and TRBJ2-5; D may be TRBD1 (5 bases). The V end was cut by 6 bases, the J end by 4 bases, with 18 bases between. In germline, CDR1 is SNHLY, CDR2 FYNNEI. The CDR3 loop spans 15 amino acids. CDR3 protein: CASRVRHGAPETQYF. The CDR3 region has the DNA TGTGCCAGCAGGGTCCGACATGGGGCTCCAGAGACCCAGTACTTC. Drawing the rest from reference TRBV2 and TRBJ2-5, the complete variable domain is EPEVTQTPSHQVTQMGQEVILRCVPISNHLYFYWYRQILGQKVEFLVSFYNNEISEKSEIFDDQFSVERPDGSNFTLKIRSTKLEDSAMYFCASRVRHGAPETQYFGPGTRLLVL.

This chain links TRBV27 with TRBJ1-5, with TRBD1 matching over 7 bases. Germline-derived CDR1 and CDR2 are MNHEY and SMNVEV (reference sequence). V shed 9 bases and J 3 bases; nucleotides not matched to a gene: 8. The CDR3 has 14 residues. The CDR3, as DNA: TGTGCCAGAATCAAGGGACAGCTCAATCAGCCCCAGCATTTT. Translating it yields CARIKGQLNQPQHF.

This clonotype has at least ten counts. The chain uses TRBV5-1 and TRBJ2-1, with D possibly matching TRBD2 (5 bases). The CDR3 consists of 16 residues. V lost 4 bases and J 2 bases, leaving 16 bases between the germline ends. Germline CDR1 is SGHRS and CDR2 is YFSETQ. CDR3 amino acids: CASSAPERPTYNEQFF. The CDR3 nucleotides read TGCGCCAGCAGCGCTCCCGAGCGGCCTACCTACAATGAGCAGTTCTTC.